Sequencing of this T cell receptor beta chain was carried out in a study of OX40 agonist ivuxolimab in advanced cancers. With autoimmune disease history or systemic immunosuppression, patients were excluded. Blood was sampled at baseline, cycle 4 day 1, and cycle 7 day 1. Study-level findings and limits: On average, CD8+ T cells showed a greater number of expanded clones than CD4+.

Germline assignment: CDR1 SGHDT and CDR2 YYEEEE. Between the trimmed V and J ends, which lost 0 bases and 4 bases, there was a span of 8 bases. The CDR3 covers 14 residues. This clone was counted between two and nine times. Its antigen is not known. Produced via immunoSEQ multiplex PCR; TCRdb's table is partial and in-frame only. The repertoire has about 69,000 clones, approximately 90% of them found once; the top ten carry about 0.29%. The sequence was collected from an adult with an advanced solid tumor such as melanoma, head and neck, liver or kidney cancer. The sample in question was CD4+ or CD8+ T cells sorted from blood, obtained in a trial of the OX40 agonist ivuxolimab. The chain is built from TRBV5-6 and TRBJ1-5, with D possibly matching TRBD1 (5 bases). CDR3 sequence reads: CASSLAWGNQPQHF. The CDR3 DNA reads as TGTGCCAGCAGCTTGGCGTGGGGGAATCAGCCCCAGCATTTT.